Following are 16 T cell receptor beta chains from one sample sequenced in a study of shared clonotypes between healthy human individuals. Sequencing used immunoSEQ multiplex PCR; TCRdb keeps in-frame clones, though not all of them. The sample carries hundreds of thousands of clones, approximately 95% recorded once. Positive CCR7 selection of CD45RO-negative cells yielded the naive CD8 cells, and terminally differentiated effector memory CD45RA+ cells were excluded. The sample was naive CD8+ T cells sorted from blood. The origin of the receptors is a woman aged 30 to 39 in good health.

This sequence joins TRBV19 and TRBJ1-1; TRBD1 agrees at 8 bases. This CDR3 comprises 16 residues. From germline, CDR1 is LNHDA and CDR2 SQIVND (reference sequence). Trimming removed 5 bases from V and 5 bases from J; junction bases left unmatched: 13. CDR3 sequence reads: CASSSRLGRGLTEAFF. In DNA form, the CDR3 reads TGTGCCAGTAGTTCGCGATTGGGCAGGGGGCTGACTGAAGCTTTCTTT.

DNA of the CDR3: TGTGCCAGCAGCTTGGAAGCAGCTTACAATGAGCAGTTCTTC. This encodes CASSLEAAYNEQFF. The gene calls are TRBV7-9 and TRBJ2-1; D is unresolved. The CDR3 runs to 14 residues. V was shortened by 3 bases and J by 4 bases, with 10 bases between the two germline ends. From germline, CDR1 is SEHNR and CDR2 FQNEAQ (reference sequence).

This chain uses TRBV7-9 with TRBJ2-1; D is unresolved. V was clipped by 10 bases and J by 6 bases, with 10 bases between them. Germline-derived CDR1 and CDR2 are SEHNR and FQNEAQ (reference sequence). CDR3 length: 11 residues. CDR3 DNA sequence: TGTGCCAAGGCGATGGGCAATGAGCAGTTCTTC. Its translation: CAKAMGNEQFF.

The genes are TRBV27 and TRBJ2-7; weak D call: TRBD2 (6 bases). Deletions cut 5 bases from V and 4 bases from J, with 15 bases between. Per the germline V gene, CDR1 is MNHEY and CDR2 is SMNVEV (reference sequence). CDR3 size: 14 residues. CDR3 amino acids: CASSTRDLIYEQYF. CDR3 bases: TGTGCCAGCAGTACCCGGGACTTGATTTACGAGCAGTACTTC.

J is TRBJ1-2 and V is TRBV6-5; tentatively, D is TRBD1 (6 bases). CDR1 and CDR2 (germline): MNHEY, SVGAGI. The CDR3 is 12 amino acids. Trimming took 6 bases from V and 2 from J, leaving 7 bases between them. The CDR3 loop is CASRQGNYGYTF. CDR3 sequence (DNA): TGTGCCAGCAGACAGGGAAACTATGGCTACACCTTC.

The V gene is TRBV28, the J gene TRBJ2-5; D possibly corresponds to TRBD2 (5 bases). This CDR3 comprises 14 residues. Between the trimmed V and J ends, which lost 3 bases and 2 bases, there was a span of 10 bases. In germline, CDR1 is MDHEN, CDR2 SYDVKM. CDR3 residues: CASSLEALQETQYF. CDR3 in DNA: TGTGCCAGCAGTTTGGAGGCACTTCAAGAGACCCAGTACTTC. Filled out from reference TRBV28 and TRBJ2-5, the complete variable domain reads DVKVTQSSRYLVKRTGEKVFLECVQDMDHENMFWYRQDPGLGLRLIYFSYDVKMKEKGDIPEGYSVSREKKERFSLILESASTNQTSMYLCASSLEALQETQYFGPGTRLLVL.

This rearrangement joins TRBV2 to TRBJ2-2; no clear D gene. The germline gives CDR1 SNHLY, CDR2 FYNNEI. Trimming took 8 bases from V and 3 from J, leaving 16 bases between them. The CDR3 consists of 15 residues. The CDR3 sequence is CASGFRVLDTGELFF. The CDR3 bases are TGTGCCAGCGGGTTTAGGGTGTTGGACACCGGGGAGCTGTTTTTT.

The chain uses TRBV11-2 and TRBJ1-2, with D hard to call. V lost 1 base, J lost 4 bases, and 13 bases lay in between. Germline values: CDR1 SGHAT, CDR2 FQNNGV. The CDR3 sequence is 15 residues long. The DNA for the CDR3 is TGTGCCAGCAGCTTAGCAGAGTCTCGTCTCTATGGCTACACCTTC. As protein: CASSLAESRLYGYTF.

The genes are TRBV11-1 and TRBJ2-2; 9 positions agree with TRBD2. Germline assignment: CDR1 SGHAT and CDR2 FQDESV (reference sequence). The V gene end was trimmed by 1 base and the J gene end by 7 bases; junction bases not matched to a gene: 10. CDR3 length equals 17 residues. The CDR3 here is CASSLVAREGSDGELFF. CDR3 sequence (DNA): TGTGCCAGCAGCTTAGTGGCGCGGGAGGGCTCGGACGGGGAGCTGTTTTTT.

This rearrangement joins TRBV7-2 to TRBJ2-1; D is ambiguous. V was cut by 1 base and J by 3 bases, with 19 bases left in between. The CDR3 sequence is 18 residues long. The V gene's germline CDR1 is SGHTA and CDR2 FQGNSA. CDR3 in amino acids: CASSLGLSLQVGYNEQFF. Written as DNA, the CDR3 is TGTGCCAGCAGCTTAGGTCTTAGCTTGCAGGTTGGCTACAATGAGCAGTTCTTC.

The chain is built from TRBV9 and TRBJ2-3; TRBD2 agrees at 8 bases. The germline gives CDR1 SGDLS, CDR2 YYNGEE. This CDR3 is built from 17 residues. Germline trimming cut 0 bases from V and 1 base from J; bases unmatched to any gene: 7. In nucleotides, the CDR3 is TGTGCCAGCAGCGTAGAAGGCCGGGGGGGCCGCACAGATACGCAGTATTTT. Residues: CASSVEGRGGRTDTQYF.

CDR3 sequence: CSVEPRGERGELFF. The CDR3 DNA follows: TGCAGCGTTGAGCCCCGAGGGGAAAGAGGGGAGCTGTTTTTT. The chain joins TRBV29-1 to TRBJ2-2, with D perhaps assigned TRBD1 or TRBD2 (5 bases each). Germline CDR1 SQVTM, CDR2 ANQGSEA. Trimming cost V 3 bases and J 8 bases, with 16 bases left between them. This CDR3 spans 14 amino acids.

V gene TRBV28 combines with J gene TRBJ2-1, with D possibly being TRBD2 (5 bases). CDR3 length: 16 amino acids. CDR1 and CDR2 from the germline V gene are MDHEN and SYDVKM. Trimming left V 5 bases short and J 3 bases short, with 17 bases between. The CDR3 loop reads CASSTLLERNYNEQFF. Here the CDR3 DNA reads TGTGCCAGCAGTACCTTGCTGGAGCGGAACTACAATGAGCAGTTCTTC.

This chain connects TRBV6-1 to TRBJ2-7; D is ambiguous. Germline CDR1 MNHNS, CDR2 SASEGT. This CDR3 region has 12 residues. V gave up 6 bases and J gave up 5 bases, with 11 bases separating them. CDR3 residues: CASRGILHEQYF. CDR3 sequence (DNA): TGTGCCAGCAGAGGAATCCTCCACGAGCAGTACTTC.

The J gene is TRBJ2-7, the V gene TRBV6-6, with TRBD2 matching 7 bases. This CDR3 comprises 15 residues. Germline values: CDR1 MNHNY, CDR2 SVGAGI (reference sequence). J gave up 1 base and V 4 bases, and 7 bases lay outside the gene matches. This CDR3 reads CASSLAGGLSYEQYF. As DNA, the CDR3 is TGTGCCAGCAGTTTAGCGGGTGGGTTATCCTACGAGCAGTACTTC.

V usage is TRBV28 and J usage is TRBJ1-2; D not certain. The CDR3 contains 12 residues. Trimming pared 4 bases from V and 0 bases from J, leaving 3 bases between. CDR1 is MDHEN and CDR2 is SYDVKM in the germline V gene. CDR3 sequence: CASSYSNYGYTF. The CDR3 DNA reads TGTGCCAGCAGTTACTCTAACTATGGCTACACCTTC.